Sequencing of this T cell receptor beta chain was carried out in a study of blood T cell repertoires in COVID-19. At the level of the study: From the United States, Italy and Spain came samples of acute and convalescent COVID-19. T cells, B-cell-depleted T cells, or PBMCs provided the cDNA or gDNA that served as material.

At least ten counts were recorded for this clone. From germline, CDR1 is SGHRS and CDR2 YFSETQ. The CDR3 is made up of 14 amino acids. With 6 bases clipped from V and 0 bases from J, the junction kept 2 bases outside the gene matches. Original handling: Using reference gene primer amplification, nucleated cell counts were estimated. The table came from immunoSEQ multiplex PCR; TCRdb's copy has only in-frame clones and leaves some out. D and trimming come from the DNA, and the V and J calls and clone size come from that table. The data show 45,000 or so clones, with roughly 73% seen just once and around 60% held by the top ten.

This receptor was taken from a man older than 75 with acute or convalescent COVID-19. The chain recombines TRBV5-1 with TRBJ2-1, with 8 bases matching TRBD1. Source material: peripheral blood. CDR3 sequence: CASNGQGSYNEQFF. The DNA for the CDR3 is TGCGCCAGCAACGGACAGGGCTCCTACAATGAGCAGTTCTTC.